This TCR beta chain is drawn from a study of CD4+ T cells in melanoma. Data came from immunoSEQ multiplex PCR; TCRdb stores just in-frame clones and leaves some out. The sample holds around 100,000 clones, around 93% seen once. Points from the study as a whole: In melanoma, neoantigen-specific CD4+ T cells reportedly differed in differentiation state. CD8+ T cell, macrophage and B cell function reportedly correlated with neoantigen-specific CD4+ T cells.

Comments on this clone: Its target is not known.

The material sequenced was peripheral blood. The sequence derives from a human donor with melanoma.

CDR3 bases: TGTGCCAGCAGCTTTCGGGACCGCACGCAGTATTTT. Its translation is CASSFRDRTQYF. J is TRBJ2-3 and V is TRBV7-9; the D gene could be TRBD1 or TRBD2 (5 bases each). V dropped 3 bases and J dropped 9 bases, with 10 bases sitting between them. Germline V gene data show CDR1 as SEHNR and CDR2 as FQNEAQ (reference sequence). This CDR3 comprises 12 residues.